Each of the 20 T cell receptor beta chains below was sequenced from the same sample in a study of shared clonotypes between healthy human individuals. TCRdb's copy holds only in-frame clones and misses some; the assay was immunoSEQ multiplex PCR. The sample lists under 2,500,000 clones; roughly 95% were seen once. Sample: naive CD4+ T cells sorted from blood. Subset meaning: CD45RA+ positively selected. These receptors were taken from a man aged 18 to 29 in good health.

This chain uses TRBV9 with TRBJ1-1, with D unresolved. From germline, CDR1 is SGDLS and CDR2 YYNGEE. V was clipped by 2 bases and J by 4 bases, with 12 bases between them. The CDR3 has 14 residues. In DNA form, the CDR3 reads TGTGCCAGCAGCGTGCCCTCGGAAGGCACTGAAGCTTTCTTT. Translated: CASSVPSEGTEAFF.

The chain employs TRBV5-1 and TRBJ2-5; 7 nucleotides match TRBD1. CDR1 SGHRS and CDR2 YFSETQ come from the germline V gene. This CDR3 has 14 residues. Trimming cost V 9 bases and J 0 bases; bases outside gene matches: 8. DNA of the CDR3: TGCGCCACAGGTTCGGGACAGCACCAAGAGACCCAGTACTTC. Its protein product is CATGSGQHQETQYF.

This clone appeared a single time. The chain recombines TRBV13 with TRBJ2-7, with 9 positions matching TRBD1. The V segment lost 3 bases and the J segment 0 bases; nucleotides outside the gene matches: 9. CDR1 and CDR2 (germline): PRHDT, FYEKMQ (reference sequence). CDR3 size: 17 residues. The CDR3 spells CASSFNSLGQGSYEQYF. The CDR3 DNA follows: TGTGCCAGCAGCTTCAACTCCCTGGGACAGGGCTCCTACGAGCAGTACTTC.

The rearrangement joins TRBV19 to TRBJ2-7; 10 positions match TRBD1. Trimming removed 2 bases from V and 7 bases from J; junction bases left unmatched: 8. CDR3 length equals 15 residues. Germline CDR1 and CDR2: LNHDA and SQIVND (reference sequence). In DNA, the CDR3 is TGTGCCAGTAGTATACCGGGACAGGGGTCGGGAGAGCAGTACTTC. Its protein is CASSIPGQGSGEQYF.

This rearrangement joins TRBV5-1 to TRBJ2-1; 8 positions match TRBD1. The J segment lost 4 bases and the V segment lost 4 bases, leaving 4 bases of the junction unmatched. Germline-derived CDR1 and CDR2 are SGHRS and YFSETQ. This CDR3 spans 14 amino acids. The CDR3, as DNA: TGCGCCAGCAGCCGGGACAGGCGGTACAATGAGCAGTTCTTC. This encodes CASSRDRRYNEQFF. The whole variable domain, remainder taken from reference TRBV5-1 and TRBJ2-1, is KAGVTQTPRYLIKTRGQQVTLSCSPISGHRSVSWYQQTPGQGLQFLFEYFSETQRNKGNFPGRFSGRQFSNSRSEMNVSTLELGDSALYLCASSRDRRYNEQFFGPGTRLTVL.

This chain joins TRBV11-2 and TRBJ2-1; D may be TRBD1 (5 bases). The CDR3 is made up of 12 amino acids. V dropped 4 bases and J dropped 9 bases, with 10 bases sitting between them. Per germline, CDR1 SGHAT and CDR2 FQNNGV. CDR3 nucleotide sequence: TGTGCCAGCAGCTCTCTAGGGGCTGAGCAGTTCTTC. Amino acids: CASSSLGAEQFF.

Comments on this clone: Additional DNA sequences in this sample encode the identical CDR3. The CDR3 reads CASSLGQGTTGELFF. Here the CDR3 DNA reads TGCGCCAGCAGCTTAGGGCAGGGGACCACCGGGGAGCTGTTTTTT. The chain employs TRBV5-1 and TRBJ2-2; perhaps TRBD1 as D (6 bases). Germline CDR1 SGHRS, CDR2 YFSETQ. The CDR3 length is 15 residues. Deletions cut 2 bases from V and 4 bases from J, with 12 bases between.

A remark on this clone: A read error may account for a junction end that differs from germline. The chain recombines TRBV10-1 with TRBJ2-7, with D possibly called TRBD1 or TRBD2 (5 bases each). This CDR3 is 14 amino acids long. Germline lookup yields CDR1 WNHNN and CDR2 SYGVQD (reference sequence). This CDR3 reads CAGRETHRSYEQYF. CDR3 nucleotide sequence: TGCGCCGGCAGGGAGACTCATCGCTCCTACGAGCAGTACTTC.

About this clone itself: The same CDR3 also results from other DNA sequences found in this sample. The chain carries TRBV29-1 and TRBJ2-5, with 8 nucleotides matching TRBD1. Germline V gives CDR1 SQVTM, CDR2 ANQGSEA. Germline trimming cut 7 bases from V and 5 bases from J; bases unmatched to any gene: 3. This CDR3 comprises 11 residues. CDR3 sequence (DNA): TGCAGCGCTAGACAGGGGGAGACCCAGTACTTC. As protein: CSARQGETQYF.

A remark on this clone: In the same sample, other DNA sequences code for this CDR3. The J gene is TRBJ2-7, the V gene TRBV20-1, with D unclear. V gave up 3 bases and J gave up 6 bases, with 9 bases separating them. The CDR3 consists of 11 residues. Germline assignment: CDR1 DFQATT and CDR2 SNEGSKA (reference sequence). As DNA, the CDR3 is TGCAGTGCTAGTCTGGGTTCCGAGCAGTACTTC. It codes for CSASLGSEQYF.

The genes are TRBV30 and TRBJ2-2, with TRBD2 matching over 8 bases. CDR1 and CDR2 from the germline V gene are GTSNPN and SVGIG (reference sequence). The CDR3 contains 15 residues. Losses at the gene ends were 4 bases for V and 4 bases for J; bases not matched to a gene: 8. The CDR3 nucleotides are TGTGCCTGGATTAGCGGGGAGAAGGCCACCGGGGAGCTGTTTTTT. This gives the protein CAWISGEKATGELFF. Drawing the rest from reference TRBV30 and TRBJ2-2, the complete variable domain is SQTIHQWPATLVQPVGSPLSLECTVEGTSNPNLYWYRQAAGRGLQLLFYSVGIGQISSEVPQNLSASRPQDRQFILSSKKLLLSDSGFYLCAWISGEKATGELFFGEGSRLTVL.

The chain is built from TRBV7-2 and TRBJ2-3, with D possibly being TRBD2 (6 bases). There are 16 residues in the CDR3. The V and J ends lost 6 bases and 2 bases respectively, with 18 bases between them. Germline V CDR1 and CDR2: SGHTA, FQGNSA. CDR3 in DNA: TGTGCCAGCAGACGCGGCGGGGATTACCCCACAGATACGCAGTATTTT. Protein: CASRRGGDYPTDTQYF.

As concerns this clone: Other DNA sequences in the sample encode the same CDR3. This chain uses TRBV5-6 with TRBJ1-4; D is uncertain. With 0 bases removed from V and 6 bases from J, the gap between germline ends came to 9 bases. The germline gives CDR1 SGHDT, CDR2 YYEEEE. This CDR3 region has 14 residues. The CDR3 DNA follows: TGTGCCAGCAGCTTGGGCGGGCGTTATGAAAAACTGTTTTTT. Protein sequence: CASSLGGRYEKLFF.

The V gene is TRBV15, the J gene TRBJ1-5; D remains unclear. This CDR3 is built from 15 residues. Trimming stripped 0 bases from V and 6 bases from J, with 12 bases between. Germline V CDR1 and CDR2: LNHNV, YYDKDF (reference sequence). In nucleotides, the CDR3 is TGTGCCACCAGCAGAGATGGGCAGGTCGGTCAGCCCCAGCATTTT. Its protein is CATSRDGQVGQPQHF. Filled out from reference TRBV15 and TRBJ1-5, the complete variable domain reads DAMVIQNPRYQVTQFGKPVTLSCSQTLNHNVMYWYQQKSSQAPKLLFHYYDKDFNNEADTPDNFQSRRPNTSFCFLDIRSPGLGDTAMYLCATSRDGQVGQPQHFGDGTRLSIL.

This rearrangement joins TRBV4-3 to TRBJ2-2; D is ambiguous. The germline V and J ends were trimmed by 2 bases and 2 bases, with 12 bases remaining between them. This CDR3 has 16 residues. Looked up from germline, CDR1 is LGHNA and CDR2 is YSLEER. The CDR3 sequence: CASSQRTPGNTGELFF. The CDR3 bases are TGCGCCAGCAGCCAACGTACCCCGGGCAACACCGGGGAGCTGTTTTTT.

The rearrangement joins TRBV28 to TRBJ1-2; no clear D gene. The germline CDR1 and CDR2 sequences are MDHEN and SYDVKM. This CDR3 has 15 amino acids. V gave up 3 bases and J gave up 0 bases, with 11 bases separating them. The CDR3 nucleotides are TGTGCCAGCAGTTTGGGTCCGGCGGCTAACTATGGCTACACCTTC. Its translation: CASSLGPAANYGYTF.

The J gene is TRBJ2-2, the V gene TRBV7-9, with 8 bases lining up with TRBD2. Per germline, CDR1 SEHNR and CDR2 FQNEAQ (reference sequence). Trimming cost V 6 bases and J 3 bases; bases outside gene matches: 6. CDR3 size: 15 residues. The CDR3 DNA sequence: TGTGCCAGCAGTTCGGGAGGGCGGGACACCGGGGAGCTGTTTTTT. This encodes CASSSGGRDTGELFF.

The CDR3 loop is CASSIGLAVYNEQFF. In DNA form, the CDR3 reads TGTGCCAGCAGCATCGGACTAGCGGTTTACAATGAGCAGTTCTTC. The rearrangement joins TRBV7-2 to TRBJ2-1; 10 nucleotides align to TRBD2. After removal of 5 bases from V and 4 bases from J, the junction contained 5 bases not matched to a gene. The germline gives CDR1 SGHTA, CDR2 FQGNSA. The CDR3 has 15 residues. Full variable domain (missing parts from reference TRBV7-2 and TRBJ2-1): GAGVSQSPSNKVTEKGKDVELRCDPISGHTALYWYRQSLGQGLEFLIYFQGNSAPDKSGLPSDRFSAERTGGSVSTLTIQRTQQEDSAVYLCASSIGLAVYNEQFFGPGTRLTVL.

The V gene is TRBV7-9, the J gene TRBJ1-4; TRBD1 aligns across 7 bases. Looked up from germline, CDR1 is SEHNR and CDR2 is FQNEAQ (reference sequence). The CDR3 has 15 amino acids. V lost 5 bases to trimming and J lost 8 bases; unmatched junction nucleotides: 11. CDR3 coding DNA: TGTGCCAGCAGCCTCGAGACAGGGCTGAGAGAAAAACTGTTTTTT. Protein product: CASSLETGLREKLFF.

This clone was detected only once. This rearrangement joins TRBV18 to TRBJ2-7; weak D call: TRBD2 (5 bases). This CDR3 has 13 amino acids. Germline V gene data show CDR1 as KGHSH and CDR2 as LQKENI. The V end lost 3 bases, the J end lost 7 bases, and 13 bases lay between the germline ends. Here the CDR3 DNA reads TGTGCCAGCTCACCGGACTCCCTGGGGGAGCAGTACTTC. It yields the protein CASSPDSLGEQYF.